Presented here are 17 T cell receptor beta chains from one specimen sequenced in a study of blood T cells in healthy people across ages (dated by TCRdb to 2013 to 2016). The library was generated by 5' RACE. Sequenced on an Illumina HiSeq 2500. A second PCR of roughly 7 to 11 cycles was performed with a sample-barcoded 5' primer and a J-beta primer mix. TCRdb reworked the public reads: Q25 trimming with fastp, MiXCR clone assembly, productive beta chains retained. Every distinct CDR3 protein forms one entry, paired with its most common genes and DNA. The sample records about 970,000 distinct CDR3 sequences, 45% to 60% of which are singletons. About a fifth of the sample belongs to the ten largest clones. Sequencing was carried out using blood. The receptors were sampled from a woman in her sixties or seventies in good health.

The gene calls are TRBV7-7 and TRBJ2-1; D remains ambiguous. TRBJ2-7 explains the end of the DNA better; the J call may be wrong. The germline V gene has CDR1 SSHAT and CDR2 FNYEAQ (reference sequence). This CDR3 is 15 amino acids long. The CDR3 loop is CASSLGLGSYNEQYF. CDR3 DNA sequence: TGTGCCAGCAGCTTAGGCCTAGGATCCTACAATGAGCAGTACTTC.

CDR3 sequence: CASSYSRYTYNEQFF. Here the CDR3 DNA reads TGTGCCAGCAGTTACTCCCGGTATACCTACAATGAGCAGTTCTTC. The chain is built from TRBV6-5 and TRBJ2-1; D call uncertain. V was pared by 0 bases and J by 2 bases, with 8 bases between. The germline V gene has CDR1 MNHEY and CDR2 SVGAGI. CDR3 length: 15 amino acids.

The rearrangement uses TRBV5-1 and TRBJ2-7, with TRBD2 matching over 7 bases. CDR3 size: 14 residues. Germline V gene sequence: CDR1 SGHRS, CDR2 YFSETQ. With V trimmed by 4 bases and J by 7 bases, 11 bases remained unmatched. The CDR3 loop reads CASSSTGGEVEQYF. CDR3 DNA: TGCGCCAGCAGCAGTACGGGAGGAGAAGTGGAGCAGTACTTC.

The V call is TRBV5-6, the J call TRBJ1-5; D call uncertain. CDR3 length: 14 residues. Germline V CDR1 and CDR2: SGHDT, YYEEEE. The ends were cut back, 1 base at V and 7 bases at J, with 12 bases in the middle. Written as DNA, the CDR3 is TGTGCCAGCAGCTTGAAGGGTCAAGTCCAGCCCCAGCATTTT. This sequence encodes CASSLKGQVQPQHF.

This chain joins TRBV11-3 and TRBJ2-7; no clear D. CDR3 size: 15 residues. The V end lost 5 bases, the J end lost 3 bases, and 17 bases lay between the germline ends. Germline V gene lookup returns CDR1 SGHNT and CDR2 YENEEA. CDR3 in amino acids: CASSLVRRIIYEQYF. DNA of the CDR3: TGTGCCAGCAGCCTTGTAAGACGGATTATCTACGAGCAGTACTTC.

CDR3 bases: TGTGCCTGGAGGGTCAGGACAGAACTCACCGGGGAGCTGTTTTTT. This translates into CAWRVRTELTGELFF. V gene TRBV30 combines with J gene TRBJ2-2; tentatively, D is TRBD1 (6 bases). Between the trimmed V and J ends, which lost 3 bases and 4 bases, there was a span of 15 bases. Germline values: CDR1 GTSNPN, CDR2 SVGIG (reference sequence). The CDR3 has 15 residues.

The rearrangement joins TRBV7-9 to TRBJ2-1; 7 bases fit TRBD2. J gave up 6 bases and V 4 bases, and 12 bases lay outside the gene matches. The germline CDR1 and CDR2 sequences are SEHNR and FQNEAQ (reference sequence). This CDR3 region has 16 residues. The CDR3 reads CASSWIAGVGSNEQFF. The CDR3, as DNA: TGTGCCAGCAGCTGGATAGCGGGTGTGGGCTCCAATGAGCAGTTCTTC.

This chain connects TRBV27 to TRBJ2-5; no clear D gene. Germline V gene sequence: CDR1 MNHEY, CDR2 SMNVEV (reference sequence). CDR3 length: 15 amino acids. The V and J ends lost 2 bases and 2 bases respectively, with 12 bases between them. CDR3 loop: CASSLGIPSQETQYF. The DNA of the CDR3 is TGTGCCAGCAGTTTAGGCATACCCTCTCAAGAGACCCAGTACTTC.

This clonotype was found once. The chain is built from TRBV12-3 or TRBV12-4 and TRBJ2-1, with D perhaps being TRBD1 or TRBD2 (5 bases each). There are 13 residues in the CDR3. Trimming removed 8 bases at V and 9 bases at J, with 17 bases between. This CDR3 is CASGGPLGVEQFF. In DNA form, the CDR3 reads TGTGCCAGCGGGGGTCCCCTGGGGGTTGAGCAGTTCTTC.

The chain links TRBV28 to TRBJ2-7, with TRBD2 as a possible D gene (6 bases). The V end was cut by 6 bases, the J end by 5 bases, with 17 bases between. The CDR3 covers 14 residues. Germline V gene sequence: CDR1 MDHEN, CDR2 SYDVKM. CDR3 DNA sequence: TGTGCCAGCAGATTCCCCGGGACTCCGAACGAGCAGTACTTC. Translating gives CASRFPGTPNEQYF.

This clonotype was observed a few times. The chain uses TRBV20-1 and TRBJ2-1; D possibly uses TRBD1 or TRBD2 (7 bases each). Trimming stripped 4 bases from V and 10 bases from J, with 17 bases between. Germline lookup yields CDR1 DFQATT and CDR2 SNEGSKA (reference sequence). This CDR3 has 13 residues. In DNA form, the CDR3 reads TGCAGTGCTAACCGACAGGGACTAAGGGAGCAGTTCTTC. It is translated as CSANRQGLREQFF.

The V call is TRBV30, the J call TRBJ2-7; D is ambiguous. Germline V CDR1 and CDR2: GTSNPN, SVGIG (reference sequence). This CDR3 region has 13 residues. The germline V and J ends were trimmed by 2 bases and 3 bases, with 11 bases remaining between them. The CDR3 DNA reads TGTGCCTGGAGTAACACCGCCCTCTACGAGCAGTACTTC. It specifies CAWSNTALYEQYF.

The CDR3 is CASSLEGGNEKLFF. The CDR3 nucleotides are TGTGCCAGCAGTTTAGAGGGGGGGAATGAAAAACTGTTTTTT. This chain links TRBV28 with TRBJ1-4; weak D call: TRBD1 (6 bases). Trimming left V 2 bases short and J 5 bases short, with 9 bases between. CDR3 length: 14 amino acids. Germline V gives CDR1 MDHEN, CDR2 SYDVKM. The variable domain in full, completed from reference TRBV28 and TRBJ1-4, reads DVKVTQSSRYLVKRTGEKVFLECVQDMDHENMFWYRQDPGLGLRLIYFSYDVKMKEKGDIPEGYSVSREKKERFSLILESASTNQTSMYLCASSLEGGNEKLFFGSGTQLSVL.

This chain connects TRBV5-4 to TRBJ2-3, with TRBD2 identical over 9 bases. From germline, CDR1 is SGHNT and CDR2 YYREEE (reference sequence). J was trimmed by 4 bases and V by 4 bases; bases with no gene match: 7. This CDR3 is 15 amino acids long. In nucleotides, the CDR3 is TGTGCCAGCAGCGCCCCGGGACTAGCTCCAGATACGCAGTATTTT. The encoded protein is CASSAPGLAPDTQYF.

The rearrangement uses TRBV20-1 and TRBJ2-5, with D unresolved. V lost 6 bases and J 5 bases, leaving 19 bases between the germline ends. The length of the CDR3 is 14 residues. Germline lookup yields CDR1 DFQATT and CDR2 SNEGSKA (reference sequence). The chain's CDR3 is CSANNIDLGETQYF. The CDR3 DNA reads TGCAGTGCCAATAACATAGATTTGGGGGAGACCCAGTACTTC.

The chain recombines TRBV20-1 with TRBJ2-7; 8 bases line up with TRBD2. Germline CDR1 is DFQATT and CDR2 is SNEGSKA (reference sequence). The CDR3 sequence is 13 residues long. The trim removed 1 base at V and 12 bases at J, leaving 11 bases unmatched. CDR3 region: CSARASGSLELYF. The CDR3 coding sequence is TGCAGTGCTAGAGCCAGCGGGAGTTTGGAACTGTACTTC.

The CDR3 is CASSLAVAGSETQYF. DNA for the CDR3: TGCGCCAGCAGCTTGGCGGTAGCGGGATCGGAGACCCAGTACTTC. The chain is built from TRBV5-1 and TRBJ2-5, with 8 positions matching TRBD2. The germline V gene encodes CDR1 SGHRS and CDR2 YFSETQ. V shed 0 bases, J shed 5 bases, and the junction held 6 bases outside the gene matches. The CDR3 consists of 15 residues.